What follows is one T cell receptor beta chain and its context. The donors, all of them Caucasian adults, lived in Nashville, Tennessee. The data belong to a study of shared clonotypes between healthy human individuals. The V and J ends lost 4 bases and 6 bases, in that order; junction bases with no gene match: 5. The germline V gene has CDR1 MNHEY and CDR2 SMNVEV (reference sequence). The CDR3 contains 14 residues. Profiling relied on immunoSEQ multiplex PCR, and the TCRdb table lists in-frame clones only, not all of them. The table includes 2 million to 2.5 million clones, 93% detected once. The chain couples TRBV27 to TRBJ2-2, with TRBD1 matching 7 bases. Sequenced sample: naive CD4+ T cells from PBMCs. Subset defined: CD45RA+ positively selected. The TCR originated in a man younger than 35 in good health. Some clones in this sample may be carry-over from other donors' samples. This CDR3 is CASSWTGSAGELFF. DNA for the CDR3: TGTGCCAGCAGTTGGACAGGTTCCGCCGGGGAGCTGTTTTTT.